The 18 T cell receptor beta chains in this list originate from one sample, sequenced in a study of blood T cell repertoires in COVID-19. Profiling relied on immunoSEQ multiplex PCR, and the TCRdb table lists in-frame clones only, not all of them. The sample has over 40,000 clones; around 86% are singletons. The sequencing sample was made of peripheral blood. Receptors originate from a man older than 75 with acute or convalescent COVID-19.

V is TRBV19 and J is TRBJ1-6; 8 nucleotides match TRBD1. Germline-derived CDR1 and CDR2 are LNHDA and SQIVND (reference sequence). The CDR3 covers 14 residues. V dropped 8 bases and J dropped 6; count of bases not matched to a gene: 6. In DNA, the CDR3 is TGTGCCAGTTCCGACAGGGGACGTAATTCACCCCTCCACTTT. Protein: CASSDRGRNSPLHF.

The J gene is TRBJ1-1, the V gene TRBV19; unclear D gene. The CDR3 covers 13 residues. The V gene lost 3 bases and the J gene lost 5 bases, with 10 bases spanning the gap. Germline V gives CDR1 LNHDA, CDR2 SQIVND (reference sequence). The CDR3 sequence: CASSMEAGTEAFF. CDR3 DNA: TGTGCCAGTAGTATGGAGGCGGGGACTGAAGCTTTCTTT.

The chain joins TRBV5-1 to TRBJ2-5; the match to TRBD1 covers 8 bases. CDR1 and CDR2 from the germline V gene are SGHRS and YFSETQ. J was trimmed by 2 bases and V by 4 bases; bases with no gene match: 1. The CDR3 is 13 amino acids. Here the CDR3 reads CASSRQGQETQYF. For the CDR3, the DNA is TGCGCCAGCAGCAGACAGGGGCAAGAGACCCAGTACTTC.

This clone was picked up one time. This rearrangement joins TRBV7-2 to TRBJ1-2; D unclear. Germline assignment: CDR1 SGHTA and CDR2 FQGNSA. The CDR3 is 12 residues long. The V end lost 6 bases, the J end lost 2 bases, and 7 bases lay between the germline ends. The CDR3 DNA reads TGTGCCAGCAGTCAAGAGAACTATGGCTACACCTTC. This codes for CASSQENYGYTF.

On this clone: The same CDR3 arises from other DNA sequences in this sample as well. The DNA for the CDR3 is TGTGCCAGCAGCCAAGGAGGGGAGACCCAGTACTTC. It yields the protein CASSQGGETQYF. The chain has TRBV3-1 (or the pseudogene TRBV3-2) and TRBJ2-5; D perhaps matches TRBD2 (5 bases). This CDR3 region has 12 residues. Germline values: CDR1 LGHDT, CDR2 YNNKEL (reference sequence). The V end lost 1 base, the J end lost 5 bases, and 5 bases lay between the germline ends.

In its sample, this clone was seen once. The chain employs TRBV19 and TRBJ1-1; 7 nucleotides match TRBD1. Germline CDR1 and CDR2: LNHDA and SQIVND (reference sequence). The CDR3 runs 14 residues. Trimming cost V 5 bases and J 2 bases; bases outside gene matches: 5. The CDR3 DNA reads TGTGCCAGTAGTGTGACAGGGATTAACACTGAAGCTTTCTTT. Its protein product is CASSVTGINTEAFF. The entire variable domain, with the rest obtained from reference TRBV19 and TRBJ1-1, is as follows: DGGITQSPKYLFRKEGQNVTLSCEQNLNHDAMYWYRQDPGQGLRLIYYSQIVNDFQKGDIAEGYSVSREKKESFPLTVTSAQKNPTAFYLCASSVTGINTEAFFGQGTRLTVV.

The chain joins TRBV6-5 to TRBJ2-7; possibly TRBD2 for D (6 bases). The CDR3 totals 15 residues. Trimming shortened V by 2 bases and J by 7 bases, and 18 bases separated the two germline ends. Germline-derived CDR1 and CDR2 are MNHEY and SVGAGI. CDR3 nucleotides: TGTGCCAGCAGTTACGGTGGAGGGGCTCAAGAGGAGCAGTACTTC. Its protein product is CASSYGGGAQEEQYF.

The chain links TRBV7-2 to TRBJ1-4; 8 nucleotides align to TRBD1. The V gene's germline CDR1 is SGHTA and CDR2 FQGNSA. CDR3 length: 18 residues. Unmatched junction bases numbered 11, after V lost 4 bases and J lost 1 base. The CDR3 region has the DNA TGTGCCAGCAGCTCCCCCCCAGGGGGCGGGAGAACTAATGAAAAACTGTTTTTT. This encodes CASSSPPGGGRTNEKLFF.

The gene calls are TRBV5-6 and TRBJ2-5, with 12 nucleotides matching TRBD1. With 0 bases clipped from V and 2 bases from J, the junction kept 5 bases outside the gene matches. The CDR3 spans 17 residues. Germline assignment: CDR1 SGHDT and CDR2 YYEEEE. Here the CDR3 DNA reads TGTGCCAGCAGCTTGGCAGGGACAGGGGGCCTTCAAGAGACCCAGTACTTC. Protein product: CASSLAGTGGLQETQYF.

This chain uses TRBV7-8 with TRBJ1-4; unclear D gene. Germline lookup yields CDR1 SGHVS and CDR2 FQNEAQ. This CDR3 is built from 14 residues. The ends were cut back, 7 bases at V and 5 bases at J, with 14 bases in the middle. CDR3 region: CASTMGGMNEKLFF. As DNA, the CDR3 is TGTGCCAGCACCATGGGCGGGATGAATGAAAAACTGTTTTTT.

The rearrangement links TRBV9 to TRBJ2-2, with a tentative D call TRBD1 (5 bases). Germline lookup yields CDR1 SGDLS and CDR2 YYNGEE. V lost 2 bases to trimming and J lost 0 bases, with 11 bases between them. The CDR3 loop spans 16 amino acids. CDR3 DNA sequence: TGTGCCAGCAGCGTGAAACAGGCGGCGAACACCGGGGAGCTGTTTTTT. It encodes CASSVKQAANTGELFF.

The V call is TRBV29-1, the J call TRBJ2-1; D is undetermined. The CDR3 has 13 residues. V lost 1 base and J 5 bases, leaving 9 bases between the germline ends. Germline CDR1 reads SQVTM; CDR2 reads ANQGSEA. CDR3 region: CSVEVGLDNEQFF. The CDR3 region has the DNA TGCAGCGTTGAAGTCGGGTTGGACAATGAGCAGTTCTTC.

This chain uses TRBV5-6 with TRBJ2-2; 7 bases agree with TRBD1. Germline CDR1 is SGHDT and CDR2 is YYEEEE. The CDR3 consists of 15 residues. After removal of 5 bases from V and 4 bases from J, the junction contained 8 bases not matched to a gene. The CDR3 region is CASRSGTVTTGELFF. The CDR3 DNA reads TGTGCCAGCAGATCCGGGACAGTCACCACCGGGGAGCTGTTTTTT.

The rearrangement uses TRBV9 and TRBJ1-1; tentatively, D is TRBD1 (5 bases). Trimming removed 4 bases at V and 0 bases at J, with 19 bases between. CDR3 size: 17 residues. Germline CDR1 and CDR2: SGDLS and YYNGEE. CDR3 DNA: TGTGCCAGCAGCCAACCCAAAGGCGGGGGAATGAACACTGAAGCTTTCTTT. Translation: CASSQPKGGGMNTEAFF.

This chain links TRBV7-2 with TRBJ2-7; tentatively, D is TRBD2 (7 bases). V lost 0 bases and J lost 5, with 14 bases in between. Germline V lookup: CDR1 SGHTA, CDR2 FQGNSA. The CDR3 length is 15 residues. The CDR3 sequence: CASSLAGGRFNEQYF. The CDR3, as DNA: TGTGCCAGCAGCTTAGCGGGGGGGCGGTTTAACGAGCAGTACTTC.

This chain links TRBV5-5 with TRBJ2-5; D gene unclear. CDR3 length: 13 residues. Germline CDR1 and CDR2: SGHKS and YYEKEE (reference sequence). The ends were cut back, 6 bases at V and 2 bases at J, with 11 bases in the middle. The CDR3 DNA follows: TGTGCCAGCACCCTGAGTTTACAAGAGACCCAGTACTTC. Its translation is CASTLSLQETQYF.

V usage is TRBV10-3 and J usage is TRBJ1-2; 8 nucleotides agree with TRBD1. Losses at the gene ends were 0 bases for V and 11 bases for J; bases not matched to a gene: 11. Germline-derived CDR1 and CDR2 are ENHRY and SYGVKD. The length of the CDR3 is 15 residues. CDR3 amino acids: CAISESPGQGWNYTF. The CDR3 DNA is TGTGCCATCAGTGAGTCCCCCGGACAGGGATGGAATTACACCTTC.

Only one count was recorded for this clone. The genes are TRBV27 and TRBJ2-6, with D perhaps TRBD2 (6 bases). Germline CDR1 reads MNHEY; CDR2 reads SMNVEV (reference sequence). Deletions cut 2 bases from V and 0 bases from J, with 11 bases between. The CDR3 extends over 17 amino acids. DNA for the CDR3: TGTGCCAGCAGTTTACAGGGAGGAAGCTCTGGGGCCAACGTCCTGACTTTC. Protein: CASSLQGGSSGANVLTF.